This T cell receptor (beta chain) was recorded in a study of OX40 agonist ivuxolimab in advanced cancers. Study as a whole: Partial response was recorded in three patients: one hepatocellular carcinoma and two cutaneous melanoma cases. Study findings and constraints: CD8+ T cells were the subset that, on average, had more expanded clones than CD4+.

This table comes from immunoSEQ multiplex PCR, and its TCRdb copy is limited to in-frame clones, with some not included. Of around 70,000 clones in the sample, roughly 80% were seen once. To note about this clone: Its antigen is unknown.

The TCR originated in an adult with an advanced solid tumor such as melanoma, head and neck, liver or kidney cancer. The sequences come from CD4+ or CD8+ T cells sorted from blood, collected in a trial of the OX40 agonist ivuxolimab.

The CDR3 sequence is CASSYSGQGSYEQYF. Here the CDR3 DNA reads TGTGCCAGCAGTTACTCGGGACAGGGGTCCTACGAGCAGTACTTC. The chain combines TRBV6-5 with TRBJ2-7, with TRBD1 identical over 10 bases. Germline CDR1 reads MNHEY; CDR2 reads SVGAGI. V dropped 0 bases and J dropped 1; count of bases not matched to a gene: 0. The CDR3 totals 15 residues.